This TCR beta chain was observed in a study of molecular identifiers for immune sequencing clone quantification. The V end was cut by 2 bases, the J end by 4 bases, with 15 bases between. Per the germline V gene, CDR1 is MNHEY and CDR2 is SVGAGI. This CDR3 is built from 15 residues. This clonotype was seen ten or more times. TCRdb reprocessed the PCR reads via MiXCR and lists one record per CDR3 protein. The table lists just under 20,000 distinct CDR3 sequences, about a fifth of them singletons. This TCR derives from a human donor in good health. Some libraries in this study had Jurkat cell RNA spiked in. The chain has TRBV6-5 and TRBJ2-7; D may be TRBD1 (6 bases). Material: naive CD8+ T cells from blood, with Jurkat cell RNA spiked in. The subset is: FACS-sorted CD8+CD4-CCR7+CD45RA+ naive T cells. The CDR3 nucleotides read TGTGCCAGCAGTTACCTTCAGGGGCCCCCATACGAGCAGTACTTC. Amino acid sequence: CASSYLQGPPYEQYF.